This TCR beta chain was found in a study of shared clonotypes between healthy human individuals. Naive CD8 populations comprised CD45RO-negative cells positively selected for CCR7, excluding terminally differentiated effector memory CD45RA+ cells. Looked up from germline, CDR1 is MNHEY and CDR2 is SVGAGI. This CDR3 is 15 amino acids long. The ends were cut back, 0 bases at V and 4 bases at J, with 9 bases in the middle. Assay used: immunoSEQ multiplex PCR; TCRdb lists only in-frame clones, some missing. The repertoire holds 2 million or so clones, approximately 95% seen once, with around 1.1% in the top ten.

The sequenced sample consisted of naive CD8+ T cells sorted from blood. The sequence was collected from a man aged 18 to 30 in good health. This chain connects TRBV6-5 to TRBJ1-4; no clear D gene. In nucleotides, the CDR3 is TGTGCCAGCAGTTACTCTCTTGGTCTTAATGAAAAACTGTTTTTT. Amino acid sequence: CASSYSLGLNEKLFF.